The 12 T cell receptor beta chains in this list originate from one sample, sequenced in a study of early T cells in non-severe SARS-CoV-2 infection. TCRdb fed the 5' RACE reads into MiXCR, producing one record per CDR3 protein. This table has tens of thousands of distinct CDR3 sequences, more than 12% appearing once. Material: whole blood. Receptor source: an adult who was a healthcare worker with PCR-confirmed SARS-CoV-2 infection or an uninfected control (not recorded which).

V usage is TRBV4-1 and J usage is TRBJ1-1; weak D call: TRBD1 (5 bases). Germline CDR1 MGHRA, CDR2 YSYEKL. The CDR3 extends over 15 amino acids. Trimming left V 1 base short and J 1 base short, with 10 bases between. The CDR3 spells CASSQAAGQNTEAFF. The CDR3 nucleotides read TGCGCCAGCAGCCAAGCGGCAGGGCAGAACACTGAAGCTTTCTTT.

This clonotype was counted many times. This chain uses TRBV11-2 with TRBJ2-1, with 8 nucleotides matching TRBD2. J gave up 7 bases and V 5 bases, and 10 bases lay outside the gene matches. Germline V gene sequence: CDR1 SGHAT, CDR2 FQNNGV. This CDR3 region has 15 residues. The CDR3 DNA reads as TGTGCCAGCAGCCCACCCGGACTAGCAGATAATGAGCAGTTCTTC. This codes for CASSPPGLADNEQFF.

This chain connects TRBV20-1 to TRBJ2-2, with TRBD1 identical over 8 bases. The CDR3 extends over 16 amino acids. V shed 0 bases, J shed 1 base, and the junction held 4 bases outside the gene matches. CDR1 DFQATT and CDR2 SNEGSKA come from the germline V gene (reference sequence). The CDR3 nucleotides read TGCAGTGCTAGAGATCGGACAGGGCAGAACACCGGGGAGCTGTTTTTT. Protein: CSARDRTGQNTGELFF.

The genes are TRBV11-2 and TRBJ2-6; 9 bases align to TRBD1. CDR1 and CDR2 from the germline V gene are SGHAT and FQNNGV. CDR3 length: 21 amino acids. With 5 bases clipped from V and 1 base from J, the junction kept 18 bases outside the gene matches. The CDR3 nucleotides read TGTGCCAGCAGCCGTTTGACCGGGACAGGGATACTAAGTTCTGGGGCCAACGTCCTGACTTTC. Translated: CASSRLTGTGILSSGANVLTF.

CDR3 amino acids: CASSFSNRPYEQYF. The CDR3 bases are TGTGCCAGCAGTTTTAGTAACAGGCCCTACGAGCAGTACTTC. This chain connects TRBV28 to TRBJ2-7, with D possibly being TRBD1 (5 bases). V was shortened by 3 bases and J by 2 bases, with 11 bases between the two germline ends. Per germline, CDR1 MDHEN and CDR2 SYDVKM. CDR3 length: 14 residues.

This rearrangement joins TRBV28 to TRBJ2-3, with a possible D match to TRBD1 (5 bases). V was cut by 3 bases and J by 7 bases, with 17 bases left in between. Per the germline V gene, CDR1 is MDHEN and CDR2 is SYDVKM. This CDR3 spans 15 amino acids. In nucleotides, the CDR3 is TGTGCCAGCAGTTTGCCCAGGGTTACCACTAATACGCAGTATTTT. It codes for CASSLPRVTTNTQYF.

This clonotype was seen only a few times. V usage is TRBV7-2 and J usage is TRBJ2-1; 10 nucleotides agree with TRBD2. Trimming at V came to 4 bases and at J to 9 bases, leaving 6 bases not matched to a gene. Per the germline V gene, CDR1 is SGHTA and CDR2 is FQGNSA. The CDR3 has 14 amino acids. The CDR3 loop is CASSYALAGAEQFF. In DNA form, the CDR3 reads TGTGCCAGCAGCTACGCCCTAGCGGGAGCTGAGCAGTTCTTC.

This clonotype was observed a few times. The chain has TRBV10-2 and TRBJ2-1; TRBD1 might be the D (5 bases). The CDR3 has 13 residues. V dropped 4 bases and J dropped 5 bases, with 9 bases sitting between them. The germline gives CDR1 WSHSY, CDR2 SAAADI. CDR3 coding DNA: TGCGCCAGCAGTGCACAGGTTCACAATGAGCAGTTCTTC. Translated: CASSAQVHNEQFF.

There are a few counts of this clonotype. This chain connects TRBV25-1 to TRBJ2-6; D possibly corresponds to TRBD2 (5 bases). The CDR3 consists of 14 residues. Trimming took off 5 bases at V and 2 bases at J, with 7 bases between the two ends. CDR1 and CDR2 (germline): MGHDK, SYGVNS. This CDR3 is CASSKGAGANVLTF. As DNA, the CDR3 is TGTGCCAGCAGTAAGGGAGCTGGGGCCAACGTCCTGACTTTC.

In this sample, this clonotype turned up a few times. CDR3 nucleotide sequence: TGTGCCAGCAGTCCGACCCTAGCTTTAACCTTCAATGAGCAGTTCTTC. Translating it yields CASSPTLALTFNEQFF. The chain is built from TRBV28 and TRBJ2-1; D is perhaps TRBD2 (5 bases). CDR1 and CDR2 from the germline V gene are MDHEN and SYDVKM. V lost 5 bases and J 6 bases, leaving 20 bases between the germline ends. The CDR3 has 16 residues.

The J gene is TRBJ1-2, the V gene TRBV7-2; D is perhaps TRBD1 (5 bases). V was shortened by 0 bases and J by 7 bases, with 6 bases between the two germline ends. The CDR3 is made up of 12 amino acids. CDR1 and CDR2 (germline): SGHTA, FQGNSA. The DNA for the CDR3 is TGTGCCAGCAGCTTAGCAGGGGCTGGCTACACCTTC. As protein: CASSLAGAGYTF.

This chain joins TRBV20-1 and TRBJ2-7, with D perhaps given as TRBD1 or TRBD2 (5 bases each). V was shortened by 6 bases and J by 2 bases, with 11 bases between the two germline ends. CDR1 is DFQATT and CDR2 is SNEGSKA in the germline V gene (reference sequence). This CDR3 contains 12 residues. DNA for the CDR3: TGCAGTGCGCCGGGACCTACCTACGAGCAGTACTTC. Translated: CSAPGPTYEQYF.